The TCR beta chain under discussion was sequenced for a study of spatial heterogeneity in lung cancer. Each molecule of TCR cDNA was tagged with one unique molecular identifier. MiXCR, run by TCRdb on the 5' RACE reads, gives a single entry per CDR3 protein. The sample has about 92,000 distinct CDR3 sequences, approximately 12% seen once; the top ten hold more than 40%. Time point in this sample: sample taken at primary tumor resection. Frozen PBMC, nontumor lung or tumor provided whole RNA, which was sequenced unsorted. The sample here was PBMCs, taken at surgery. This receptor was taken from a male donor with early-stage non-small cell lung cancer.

Here the CDR3 DNA reads TGTGCCAGCAGCTACCGCCTTTTAGACAGGAAAGAGACCCAGTACTTC. Its translation is CASSYRLLDRKETQYF. The genes are TRBV7-8 and TRBJ2-5, with a tentative D call TRBD1 (6 bases). There are 16 residues in the CDR3. Looked up from germline, CDR1 is SGHVS and CDR2 is FQNEAQ. The V end was cut by 4 bases, the J end by 3 bases, with 18 bases between.